This T cell receptor beta chain emerged from a study of cytomegalovirus exposure and HLA in healthy donors. In its sample, this clone was seen a few times. No antigen is known for it. Overall study findings and caveats: Rarity held for most TCR sequences, but there were some public TCRs that occurred in many donors. Highly shared sequence variants in one cluster were likely a sequencing artifact. Most CMV-associated TCR beta chains appeared HLA-restricted in a later analysis.

60 Vbeta and 13 Jbeta primers were used in PCR. Some clones are missing from TCRdb's copy, which holds only in-frame ones; the method was immunoSEQ multiplex PCR. The sample holds 100,000 to 150,000 clones, about 15% seen once. This receptor was identified in a female donor in good health and CMV-seropositive. The sequencing sample was made of PBMCs.

This CDR3 reads CASSERESGEQYF. The CDR3 coding sequence is TGTGCCAGCAGTGAGCGGGAGAGCGGGGAGCAGTACTTC. The genes are TRBV2 and TRBJ2-7; 7 nucleotides match TRBD2. The CDR3 sequence is 13 residues long. In germline, CDR1 is SNHLY, CDR2 FYNNEI. V was clipped by 3 bases and J by 7 bases; unmatched bases: 6.